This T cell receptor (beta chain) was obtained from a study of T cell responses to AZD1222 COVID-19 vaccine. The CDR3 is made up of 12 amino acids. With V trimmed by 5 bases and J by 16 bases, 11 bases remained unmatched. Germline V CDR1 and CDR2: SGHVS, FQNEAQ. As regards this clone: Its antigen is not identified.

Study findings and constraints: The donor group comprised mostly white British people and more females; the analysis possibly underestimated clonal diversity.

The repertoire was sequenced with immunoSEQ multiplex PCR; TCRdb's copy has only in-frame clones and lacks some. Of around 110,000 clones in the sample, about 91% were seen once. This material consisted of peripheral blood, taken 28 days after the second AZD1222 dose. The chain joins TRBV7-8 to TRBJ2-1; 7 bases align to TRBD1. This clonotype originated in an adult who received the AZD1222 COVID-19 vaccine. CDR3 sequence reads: CASSLTGQRPFF. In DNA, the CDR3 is TGTGCCAGCAGCCTGACGGGACAGAGGCCTTTCTTC.